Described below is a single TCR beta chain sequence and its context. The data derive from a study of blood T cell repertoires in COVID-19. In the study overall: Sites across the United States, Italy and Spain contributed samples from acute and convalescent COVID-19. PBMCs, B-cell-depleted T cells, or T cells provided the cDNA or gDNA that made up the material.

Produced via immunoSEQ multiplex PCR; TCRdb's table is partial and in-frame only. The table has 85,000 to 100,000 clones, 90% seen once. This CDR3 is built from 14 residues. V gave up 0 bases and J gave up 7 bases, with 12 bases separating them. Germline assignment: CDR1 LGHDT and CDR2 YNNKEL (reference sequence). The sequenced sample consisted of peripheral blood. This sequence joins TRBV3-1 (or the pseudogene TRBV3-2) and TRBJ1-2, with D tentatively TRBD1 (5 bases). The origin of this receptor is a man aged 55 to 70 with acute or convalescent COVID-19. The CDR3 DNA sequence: TGTGCCAGCAGCCAAGATCAAGGCAGGGCTGGCTACACCTTC. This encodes CASSQDQGRAGYTF.